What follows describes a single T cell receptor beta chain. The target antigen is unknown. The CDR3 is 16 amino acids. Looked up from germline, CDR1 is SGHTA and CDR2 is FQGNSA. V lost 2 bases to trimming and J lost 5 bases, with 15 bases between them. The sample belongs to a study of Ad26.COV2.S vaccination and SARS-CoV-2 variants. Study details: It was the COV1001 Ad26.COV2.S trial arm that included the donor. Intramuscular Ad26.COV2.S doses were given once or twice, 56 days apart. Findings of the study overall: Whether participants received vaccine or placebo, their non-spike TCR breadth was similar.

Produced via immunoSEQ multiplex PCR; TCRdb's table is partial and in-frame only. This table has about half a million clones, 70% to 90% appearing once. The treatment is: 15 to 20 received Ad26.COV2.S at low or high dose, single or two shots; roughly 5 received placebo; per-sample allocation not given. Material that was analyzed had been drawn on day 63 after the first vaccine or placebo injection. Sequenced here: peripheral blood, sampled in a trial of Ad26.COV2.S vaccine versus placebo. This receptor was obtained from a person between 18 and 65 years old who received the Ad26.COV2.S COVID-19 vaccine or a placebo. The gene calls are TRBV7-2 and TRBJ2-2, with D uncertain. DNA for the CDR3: TGTGCCAGCAGCTTACCAAGGTCTCCCAGGACCGGGGAGCTGTTTTTT. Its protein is CASSLPRSPRTGELFF.